This is a list of T cell receptor beta chains from one sample in a study of control samples from healthy donors and cancer patients. Clones were sequenced by immunoSEQ multiplex PCR, and TCRdb holds only the in-frame ones, with some missing. This sample has about 150,000 clones; 90% to 95% occur once, and the top ten carry around 5.4%. The sequencing sample was made of blood. These receptors were collected from a man aged 18 to 29 in good health. The CDR3 runs from the conserved cysteine through the conserved F or W. D genes are given only for firm matches. Size tells how often a clone was seen (once, few, many) or the class of an expanded clone, and some rows leave it out.

cdr3_nt,cdr3_aa,d_call,v_call,j_call,clone_size
TGTGCCAGCAGTTCCCCTATCTCCGGGACTAGCGGTTACAATGAGCAGTTCTTC,CASSSPISGTSGYNEQFF,TRBD2,TRBV27,TRBJ2-1,-
TGCGCCAGCAGCCAAGCTGGGGCTGTAAGGGGTGGGGATGAGCAGTTCTTC,CASSQAGAVRGGDEQFF,-,TRBV4-1,TRBJ2-1,-
TGTGCCAGCAGCGGGAAGAAGGGGGGAGCCTATGGCTACACCTTC,CASSGKKGGAYGYTF,-,TRBV9,TRBJ1-2,-
TGCGCCAGCAGTCAACTGGCGGGAGCCTACAATGAGCAGTTCTTC,CASSQLAGAYNEQFF,TRBD2,TRBV4-3,TRBJ2-1,-
TGTGCCAGCAGTTCTACAGGGGAGGCAAAAGCTTTCTTT,CASSSTGEAKAFF,TRBD1,TRBV28,TRBJ1-1,-
TGCACCAGCAGCCAAGATAATCCCATGAACACTGAAGCTTTCTTT,CTSSQDNPMNTEAFF,-,TRBV1,TRBJ1-1,-
TGTGCCAGCAGCCAAAAGGTAACAAGATACGAGCAGTACTTC,CASSQKVTRYEQYF,-,TRBV7-9,TRBJ2-7,-
TGTGCCAGCAGCCAAGAAGAGCGGGAGGTTCGGTACGAGCAGTACTTC,CASSQEEREVRYEQYF,TRBD2,TRBV4-2,TRBJ2-7,-
TGTGCCAGCAGCTTCAATGAGCAGTTCTTC,CASSFNEQFF,-,TRBV11-2,TRBJ2-1,-
TGTGCCAGCAGCAAGGGACATGAAGCTTTCTTT,CASSKGHEAFF,-,TRBV5-6,TRBJ1-1,-
TGTGCCAGCAGTGAAGGAGGGTATTTGGCCGGGGAGCTGTTTTTT,CASSEGGYLAGELFF,-,TRBV6-1,TRBJ2-2,-
TGTGCCAGCAGCTTAGTGGGGCAGGGGATTACTAACTATGGCTACACCTTC,CASSLVGQGITNYGYTF,-,TRBV7-2,TRBJ1-2,-
TGTGCCAGCAGTCGAGACGGGTTCCAAGAGACCCAGTACTTC,CASSRDGFQETQYF,-,TRBV5-6,TRBJ2-5,-
TGTGCCAGCAGTCGTTCGGGACATAAACTCTACACCTTC,CASSRSGHKLYTF,-,TRBV7-9,TRBJ1-2,-
TGTGCCAGCAGCCAAGAAGGGAAGCACTATGGCTACACCTTC,CASSQEGKHYGYTF,-,TRBV3-1/TRBV3-2,TRBJ1-2,-
TGTGCCAGCAGTTTGCGACCGACAAACTATGGCTACACCTTC,CASSLRPTNYGYTF,-,TRBV28,TRBJ1-2,-
TGTGCCAGCGCGTTGGGTTTTCGAGGTTCAGATACGCAGTATTTT,CASALGFRGSDTQYF,-,TRBV3-1/TRBV3-2,TRBJ2-3,-
TGTGCTACTCCGGGACAGGGGAACACCGGGGAGCTGTTTTTT,CATPGQGNTGELFF,TRBD1,TRBV12-5,TRBJ2-2,-
TGTGCCAGCTCTCCGGGTAGCAATCAGCCCCAGCATTTT,CASSPGSNQPQHF,-,TRBV27,TRBJ1-5,-
TGTGCCTGGAGTGGGGGAGGGCCGGGCCCAGATACGCAGTATTTT,CAWSGGGPGPDTQYF,TRBD2,TRBV30,TRBJ2-3,-
TGTGCCAGCAGCTTAGGTCTCTGGGTTGAAGCTTTCTTT,CASSLGLWVEAFF,-,TRBV7-2,TRBJ1-1,once
TGTGCCAGCAGCTTAGAGGGTCCTGGGGCCAACGTCCTGACTTTC,CASSLEGPGANVLTF,-,TRBV11-2,TRBJ2-6,-
TGCGCCAGCAGTCTGGGGTCGGATGGCTACACCTTC,CASSLGSDGYTF,-,TRBV10-2,TRBJ1-2,-
TGCAGCGTTGAGGGCAGGGGGTTGCGCGAGCAGTACTTC,CSVEGRGLREQYF,TRBD1,TRBV29-1,TRBJ2-7,once
TGTGTCAGCAGCGAACAGGGCTACACCTTC,CVSSEQGYTF,-,TRBV7-9,TRBJ1-2,-